These T cell receptor beta chains were read from a single sample in a study of blood T cell repertoires in COVID-19. Clones were sequenced by immunoSEQ multiplex PCR, and TCRdb holds only the in-frame ones, with some missing. The table includes roughly 32,000 clones, about 82% detected once. Material for sequencing was peripheral blood. The receptors stem from a man older than 75 with active COVID-19. Each CDR3 is given with its conserved first and last residue. Fields, in order: J gene, V gene, CDR3 protein.

J gene: TRBJ1-1; V gene: TRBV7-9; CDR3 protein: CASSWGQSNTEAFF
J gene: TRBJ2-1; V gene: TRBV28; CDR3 protein: CASRQGHNEQFF
J gene: TRBJ2-3; V gene: TRBV25-1; CDR3 protein: CASSDIRGADTQYF
J gene: TRBJ2-5; V gene: TRBV7-6; CDR3 protein: CASSLSDQETQYF
J gene: TRBJ2-1; V gene: TRBV9; CDR3 protein: CASSAGTSGGAINEQFF
J gene: TRBJ1-5; V gene: TRBV12-3/TRBV12-4; CDR3 protein: CASSFEIRQPQHF
J gene: TRBJ2-5; V gene: TRBV10-3; CDR3 protein: CAISPGQGQETQYF
J gene: TRBJ2-3; V gene: TRBV4-1; CDR3 protein: CASSQAGGLAGAGDTQYF
J gene: TRBJ2-3; V gene: TRBV16; CDR3 protein: CASSGQGRTDTQYF
J gene: TRBJ2-7; V gene: TRBV9; CDR3 protein: CASSVDVGALYEQYF
J gene: TRBJ1-2; V gene: TRBV5-4; CDR3 protein: CASSPGGRVYGYTF
J gene: TRBJ2-2; V gene: TRBV19; CDR3 protein: CASNPTGVNTGELFF
J gene: TRBJ1-4; V gene: TRBV6-5; CDR3 protein: CASSYNGLNEKLFF
J gene: TRBJ2-7; V gene: TRBV5-4; CDR3 protein: CASSLERGGWNEQYF
J gene: TRBJ2-7; V gene: TRBV4-1; CDR3 protein: CASSQVGGSLSSYEQYF
J gene: TRBJ2-1; V gene: TRBV27; CDR3 protein: CASTRLAGGPEQFF
J gene: TRBJ2-6; V gene: TRBV3-1/TRBV3-2; CDR3 protein: CASSRSGSGANVLTF
J gene: TRBJ1-4; V gene: TRBV7-2; CDR3 protein: CASSLAQGPLTGQSNEKLFF
J gene: TRBJ2-5; V gene: TRBV7-2; CDR3 protein: CASSPRLAGGETQYF
J gene: TRBJ2-3; V gene: TRBV7-2; CDR3 protein: CASTSRRGADTQYF
J gene: TRBJ2-5; V gene: TRBV7-8; CDR3 protein: CASSGDRGETQYF
J gene: TRBJ1-2; V gene: TRBV5-1; CDR3 protein: CASSLGSLEKKVYGYTF
J gene: TRBJ1-1; V gene: TRBV4-1; CDR3 protein: CASSQQGLGDTEAFF
J gene: TRBJ1-2; V gene: TRBV4-1; CDR3 protein: CASSQGAVARNYGYTF
J gene: TRBJ1-2; V gene: TRBV5-5; CDR3 protein: CASRPSMGGQDYGYTF
J gene: TRBJ2-2; V gene: TRBV10-3; CDR3 protein: CAISELAGATGELFF
J gene: TRBJ2-1; V gene: TRBV7-3; CDR3 protein: CASSLTVAGGSNEQFF
J gene: TRBJ2-5; V gene: TRBV11-2; CDR3 protein: CASSLLAGVRETQYF
J gene: TRBJ1-2; V gene: TRBV12-3/TRBV12-4; CDR3 protein: CASSLQGAGGYTF